The 21 T cell receptor beta chains reported below all come from one sample, sequenced in a study of blood T cell repertoires in COVID-19. Sequencing was performed with immunoSEQ multiplex PCR; in TCRdb, only in-frame clones are kept and a portion is missing. The table includes around 250,000 clones, roughly nine tenths detected once. The specimen sequenced was PBMCs or T cells enriched from blood (not recorded which). The receptor source for this set is a human donor in a cohort exposed to, infected with or recovered from COVID-19 (not recorded which). The donor label of this sample is uncertain.

V gene TRBV5-4 combines with J gene TRBJ2-5, with a possible D match to TRBD1 (6 bases). The CDR3 extends over 14 amino acids. The V end lost 2 bases, the J end lost 1 base, and 9 bases lay between the germline ends. Germline V lookup: CDR1 SGHNT, CDR2 YYREEE (reference sequence). The CDR3, as DNA: TGTGCCAGCAGCTTACCGGACAGCCAAGAGACCCAGTACTTC. Its translation: CASSLPDSQETQYF.

The chain is built from TRBV19 and TRBJ1-1; a possible D gene is TRBD1 (6 bases). The CDR3 totals 16 residues. The germline gives CDR1 LNHDA, CDR2 SQIVND (reference sequence). The germline V and J ends were trimmed by 1 base and 1 base, with 13 bases remaining between them. As DNA, the CDR3 is TGTGCCAGTAGTATAGGGCAGGGGAGACCGAACACTGAAGCTTTCTTT. It is translated as CASSIGQGRPNTEAFF.

The chain links TRBV24-1 to TRBJ1-1; 7 nucleotides align to TRBD1. V dropped 4 bases and J dropped 1; count of bases not matched to a gene: 5. The CDR3 consists of 15 residues. Germline V gene lookup returns CDR1 KGHDR and CDR2 SFDVKD. The CDR3 sequence: CATSDSTGENTEAFF. The CDR3, as DNA: TGTGCCACCAGTGACTCCACAGGGGAGAACACTGAAGCTTTCTTT.

J is TRBJ2-1 and V is TRBV6-5; D possibly corresponds to TRBD2 (5 bases). The germline gives CDR1 MNHEY, CDR2 SVGAGI. V lost 0 bases and J 4 bases, leaving 13 bases between the germline ends. The CDR3 is 16 amino acids. CDR3 region: CASSYSYLGRYNEQFF. The CDR3 nucleotides are TGTGCCAGCAGTTACTCGTATCTGGGGAGATACAATGAGCAGTTCTTC.

For the CDR3, the DNA is TGTGCCAGCCCTAACCCCCTGACACCGCGATACACCGGGGAGCTGTTTTTT. This translates into CASPNPLTPRYTGELFF. This chain connects TRBV11-2 to TRBJ2-2, with D uncertain. This CDR3 is built from 17 residues. V was shortened by 8 bases and J by 3 bases, with 22 bases between the two germline ends. Germline V gene lookup returns CDR1 SGHAT and CDR2 FQNNGV.

The chain is built from TRBV19 and TRBJ1-1, with TRBD1 matching over 9 bases. Unmatched junction bases numbered 7, after V lost 10 bases and J lost 1 base. Germline V gene lookup returns CDR1 LNHDA and CDR2 SQIVND (reference sequence). The CDR3 spans 14 residues. CDR3 DNA sequence: TGTGCCACTGAATGGGGACAGGGGAACACTGAAGCTTTCTTT. This encodes CATEWGQGNTEAFF.

CDR3 amino acids: CASSRAGGLNEQFF. The CDR3, as DNA: TGTGCCAGCTCGCGGGCAGGGGGTTTAAATGAGCAGTTCTTC. The chain combines TRBV18 with TRBJ2-1, with 7 positions matching TRBD1. Trimming cost V 6 bases and J 7 bases; bases outside gene matches: 9. The CDR3 contains 14 residues. CDR1 and CDR2 (germline): KGHSH, LQKENI.

The genes are TRBV4-3 and TRBJ2-5; 12 bases agree with TRBD2. CDR1 is LGHNA, CDR2 YSLEER, per germline. V gave up 3 bases and J gave up 2 bases; unmatched junction bases: 4. This CDR3 is built from 16 residues. CDR3: CASSQDGTSGQETQYF. Written as DNA, the CDR3 is TGCGCCAGCAGCCAGGATGGGACTAGCGGGCAAGAGACCCAGTACTTC.

This clone is a singleton in its sample. V usage is TRBV14 and J usage is TRBJ1-1; tentatively, D is TRBD1 (6 bases). The CDR3 length is 14 residues. The germline CDR1 and CDR2 sequences are SGHDN and FVKESK. Trimming shortened V by 7 bases and J by 4 bases, and 16 bases separated the two germline ends. The CDR3 bases are TGTGCCAGCACCCCCCGGGGGGCGGGCACTGAAGCTTTCTTT. Encoded protein: CASTPRGAGTEAFF. The full variable domain, in which reference TRBV14 and TRBJ1-1 provide the parts outside the CDR3, is EAGVTQFPSHSVIEKGQTVTLRCDPISGHDNLYWYRRVMGKEIKFLLHFVKESKQDESGMPNNRFLAERTGGTYSTLKVQPAELEDSGVYFCASTPRGAGTEAFFGQGTRLTVV.

The sample holds one count of this clone. The rearrangement joins TRBV30 to TRBJ1-2, with D maybe TRBD1 (6 bases). The germline V and J ends were trimmed by 3 bases and 3 bases, with 20 bases remaining between them. CDR3 length: 16 residues. Germline lookup yields CDR1 GTSNPN and CDR2 SVGIG (reference sequence). This CDR3 is CAWSGDTLTRDYGYTF. The CDR3 DNA follows: TGTGCCTGGAGCGGGGACACTTTAACCCGGGACTATGGCTACACCTTC.

V usage is TRBV5-1 and J usage is TRBJ2-1, with TRBD2 matching 13 bases. CDR1 and CDR2 from the germline V gene are SGHRS and YFSETQ. The CDR3 loop spans 14 amino acids. Unmatched junction bases numbered 3, after V lost 5 bases and J lost 7 bases. The CDR3 loop reads CASSWTSGGNEQFF. DNA of the CDR3: TGCGCCAGCAGTTGGACTAGCGGGGGAAATGAGCAGTTCTTC.

The rearrangement links TRBV24-1 to TRBJ1-5; D remains unclear. This CDR3 contains 13 residues. Between the trimmed V and J ends, which lost 1 base and 7 bases, there was a span of 7 bases. Germline V lookup: CDR1 KGHDR, CDR2 SFDVKD. The CDR3 is CATSDFGGQPQHF. Written as DNA, the CDR3 is TGTGCCACCAGTGATTTTGGAGGGCAGCCCCAGCATTTT.

The chain couples TRBV27 to TRBJ2-3, with D uncertain. Trimming removed 2 bases at V and 1 base at J, with 10 bases between. This CDR3 spans 15 amino acids. Germline loops: CDR1 MNHEY, CDR2 SMNVEV (reference sequence). CDR3 loop: CASSLDSWGTDTQYF. The CDR3 region has the DNA TGTGCCAGCAGTTTAGACTCGTGGGGCACAGATACGCAGTATTTT.

The J gene is TRBJ2-3, the V gene TRBV7-3; 9 nucleotides agree with TRBD2. Germline V CDR1 and CDR2: SGHTA, FQGTGA. The CDR3 sequence is 14 residues long. Losses at the gene ends were 5 bases for V and 6 bases for J; bases not matched to a gene: 6. The DNA for the CDR3 is TGTGCCAGCAGCCGAGCGGGGGGCCTGGATACGCAGTATTTT. This gives the protein CASSRAGGLDTQYF. The full variable domain, rest sourced from reference TRBV7-3 and TRBJ2-3, is GAGVSQTPSNKVTEKGKYVELRCDPISGHTALYWYRQSLGQGPEFLIYFQGTGAADDSGLPNDRFFAVRPEGSVSTLKIQRTERGDSAVYLCASSRAGGLDTQYFGPGTRLTVL.

J is TRBJ2-2 and V is TRBV9; D may be TRBD2 (6 bases). This CDR3 has 16 residues. V shed 3 bases and J shed 6 bases, with 18 bases lying between them. Germline V lookup: CDR1 SGDLS, CDR2 YYNGEE. The CDR3 bases are TGTGCCAGCAGCGCCGAGGAGGGGAGAGGCGCCGGGGAGCTGTTTTTT. Encoded protein: CASSAEEGRGAGELFF.

J is TRBJ2-1 and V is TRBV7-2; D possibly corresponds to TRBD2 (7 bases). Germline V gene data show CDR1 as SGHTA and CDR2 as FQGNSA. The V end was cut by 5 bases, the J end by 4 bases, with 27 bases between. CDR3 size: 19 residues. This chain's CDR3 is CASSQPYSGAGAYYNEQFF. For the CDR3, the DNA is TGTGCCAGCAGCCAGCCCTACAGTGGGGCGGGGGCCTATTACAATGAGCAGTTCTTC.

V gene TRBV18 combines with J gene TRBJ2-3; 12 nucleotides agree with TRBD2. J lost 6 bases, V lost 0 bases, and 19 bases had no gene match. The V gene's germline CDR1 is KGHSH and CDR2 LQKENI. The CDR3 contains 21 residues. The CDR3 DNA is TGTGCCAGCTCACCACCGCTGAGACTAGCGGGGGTACTGATAACGATGGATACGCAGTATTTT. Its translation: CASSPPLRLAGVLITMDTQYF.

The genes are TRBV27 and TRBJ2-7, with D perhaps TRBD2 (5 bases). The CDR3 runs to 13 residues. The germline V gene has CDR1 MNHEY and CDR2 SMNVEV (reference sequence). Trimming took off 2 bases at V and 2 bases at J, with 7 bases between the two ends. Written as DNA, the CDR3 is TGTGCCAGCAGTTTACACGGGGCCTACGAGCAGTACTTC. It codes for CASSLHGAYEQYF.

The chain uses TRBV29-1 and TRBJ2-3, with D possibly being TRBD2 (6 bases). The CDR3 has 14 residues. V was trimmed by 6 bases and J by 5 bases, leaving 18 bases between them. Germline V gene sequence: CDR1 SQVTM, CDR2 ANQGSEA. In DNA, the CDR3 is TGCAGCGTCCCACGGGACTCCTTAGGAGATACGCAGTATTTT. It is translated as CSVPRDSLGDTQYF.

The CDR3 protein is CASSQEVRGRIDYGYTF. The CDR3 DNA reads TGCGCCAGCAGCCAAGAAGTCAGGGGGCGTATAGACTATGGCTACACCTTC. The rearrangement joins TRBV4-3 to TRBJ1-2, with 8 positions matching TRBD1. The CDR3 extends over 17 amino acids. CDR1 and CDR2 (germline): LGHNA, YSLEER. Trimming at V came to 0 bases and at J to 3 bases, leaving 9 bases not matched to a gene.

The rearrangement joins TRBV7-2 to TRBJ2-1; weak D call: TRBD1 (6 bases). The germline CDR1 and CDR2 sequences are SGHTA and FQGNSA. V was clipped by 2 bases and J by 7 bases, with 18 bases between them. This CDR3 is built from 16 residues. The CDR3 nucleotides read TGTGCCAGCAGCTTAAGGCCTCCTGATACAGGGAATGAGCAGTTCTTC. Translation gives CASSLRPPDTGNEQFF.